A selection of T cell receptor beta chains follows, all from one sample in a study of T cell repertoires in cytomegalovirus infection. TCRdb re-analysed the reads in MiXCR, keeping a single row per CDR3 protein. The sample comprises around 450,000 distinct CDR3 sequences, around 32% of which are singletons, and about 13% rests with the top ten. The sequencing input was PBMCs. These receptors were obtained from a human donor in good health (CMV status not recorded). Some clones in this sample may be carry-over from other donors' samples. Each CDR3 is given with its conserved first and last residue. Expanded clones are given a class, and other clones once, few, many or no size at all.

CDR3 protein: CASSLSTSGVSYEQYF; J gene: TRBJ2-7; V gene: TRBV27; clone size: -
CDR3 protein: CAQAGVPYNEQFF; J gene: TRBJ2-1; V gene: TRBV2; clone size: -
CDR3 protein: CASSQDGAGNTIYF; J gene: TRBJ1-3; V gene: TRBV4-2; clone size: -
CDR3 protein: CASSDLAGIKETQYF; J gene: TRBJ2-5; V gene: TRBV6-1; clone size: -
CDR3 protein: CASSPTRDLLNEQFF; J gene: TRBJ2-1; V gene: TRBV7-2; clone size: many
CDR3 protein: CASSHKDRGDYEQYF; J gene: TRBJ2-7; V gene: TRBV6-1; clone size: -
CDR3 protein: CASSQDRRVSEQYF; J gene: TRBJ2-7; V gene: TRBV4-1; clone size: -
CDR3 protein: CSAPRQNTEAFF; J gene: TRBJ1-1; V gene: TRBV20-1; clone size: -
CDR3 protein: CSARSGWGIATNEKLFF; J gene: TRBJ1-4; V gene: TRBV20-1; clone size: -
CDR3 protein: CASSLEGTGTSPLHF; J gene: TRBJ1-6; V gene: TRBV5-6; clone size: -
CDR3 protein: CASRNRDRGEKLFF; J gene: TRBJ1-4; V gene: TRBV6-4; clone size: many
CDR3 protein: CASSSRADTGELFF; J gene: TRBJ2-2; V gene: TRBV7-8; clone size: few
CDR3 protein: CASSLNGHANTGELFF; J gene: TRBJ2-2; V gene: TRBV5-5; clone size: -
CDR3 protein: CASSPRQNNEQFF; J gene: TRBJ2-1; V gene: TRBV7-3; clone size: -
CDR3 protein: CASIMTGLNTEAFF; J gene: TRBJ1-1; V gene: TRBV12-3/TRBV12-4; clone size: -
CDR3 protein: CASSRLAGLYNEQFF; J gene: TRBJ2-1; V gene: TRBV3-1; clone size: -
CDR3 protein: CASNRDSPREQYF; J gene: TRBJ2-7; V gene: TRBV2; clone size: few
CDR3 protein: CASSPGTTTDTQYF; J gene: TRBJ2-3; V gene: TRBV27; clone size: few
CDR3 protein: CASSLEPSGGFYEQYF; J gene: TRBJ2-7; V gene: TRBV7-6; clone size: -
CDR3 protein: CASMNAGNQETQYF; J gene: TRBJ2-5; V gene: TRBV28; clone size: few
CDR3 protein: CASRGLWGGADQPQHF; J gene: TRBJ1-5; V gene: TRBV28; clone size: many
CDR3 protein: CSISLYLHSQYF; J gene: TRBJ2-3; V gene: TRBV5-1; clone size: once
CDR3 protein: CASSSEGISGTEAFF; J gene: TRBJ1-1; V gene: TRBV5-4; clone size: few
CDR3 protein: CSARDDWGLGTQYF; J gene: TRBJ2-3; V gene: TRBV20-1; clone size: -
CDR3 protein: CASSSLSFPVTNEKLFF; J gene: TRBJ1-4; V gene: TRBV7-2; clone size: few
CDR3 protein: CASSPVGSSGAGELFF; J gene: TRBJ2-2; V gene: TRBV7-2; clone size: many
CDR3 protein: CASSLARQGQDTQYF; J gene: TRBJ2-3; V gene: TRBV7-2; clone size: many
CDR3 protein: CASSLTPSTDTQYF; J gene: TRBJ2-3; V gene: TRBV28; clone size: -
CDR3 protein: CASSLVQGAEAFF; J gene: TRBJ1-1; V gene: TRBV7-9; clone size: -
CDR3 protein: CASSYSGLAGIYEQYF; J gene: TRBJ2-7; V gene: TRBV6-2/TRBV6-3; clone size: few
CDR3 protein: CARSELAGNTTYF; J gene: TRBJ2-3; V gene: TRBV6-1; clone size: -
CDR3 protein: CSARPQFQETQYF; J gene: TRBJ2-5; V gene: TRBV20-1; clone size: -
CDR3 protein: CSASTQVSSNQPQHF; J gene: TRBJ1-5; V gene: TRBV20-1; clone size: few
CDR3 protein: CASSPRGGGTQYF; J gene: TRBJ2-3; V gene: TRBV12-3/TRBV12-4; clone size: few
CDR3 protein: CASSLDSGGSAYEQYF; J gene: TRBJ2-7; V gene: TRBV7-2; clone size: many
CDR3 protein: CASSSNPGSTNDQPKHF; J gene: TRBJ1-5; V gene: TRBV7-8; clone size: once
CDR3 protein: CASSPLLYMAGYTF; J gene: TRBJ1-2; V gene: TRBV27; clone size: few
CDR3 protein: CASSPSIGHDAFF; J gene: TRBJ1-1; V gene: TRBV7-3; clone size: few
CDR3 protein: CASSDKLGGRDNEQFF; J gene: TRBJ2-1; V gene: TRBV2; clone size: -
CDR3 protein: CASRRASNQPQHF; J gene: TRBJ1-5; V gene: TRBV12-3/TRBV12-4; clone size: -
CDR3 protein: CASMGTGRLEQYF; J gene: TRBJ2-7; V gene: TRBV5-5; clone size: few
CDR3 protein: CATSLRRAETQYF; J gene: TRBJ2-5; V gene: TRBV27; clone size: many
CDR3 protein: CASSTRGPGYNEQFF; J gene: TRBJ2-1; V gene: TRBV7-2; clone size: -
CDR3 protein: CASSAQTAYNEQFF; J gene: TRBJ2-1; V gene: TRBV7-2; clone size: -
CDR3 protein: CASSMTSPGGTEAFF; J gene: TRBJ1-1; V gene: TRBV19; clone size: many
CDR3 protein: CASSWDTSGSPLHF; J gene: TRBJ1-6; V gene: TRBV13; clone size: -
CDR3 protein: CASNRHSTDTQYF; J gene: TRBJ2-3; V gene: TRBV12-3/TRBV12-4; clone size: few
CDR3 protein: CASSQGDRENEQFF; J gene: TRBJ2-1; V gene: TRBV6-5; clone size: few
CDR3 protein: CASRFDRGRGEKLFF; J gene: TRBJ1-4; V gene: TRBV7-2; clone size: -
CDR3 protein: CASSLAPGTSYNEQFF; J gene: TRBJ2-1; V gene: TRBV5-1; clone size: few
CDR3 protein: CASSRTGDQPQHF; J gene: TRBJ1-5; V gene: TRBV7-8; clone size: many
CDR3 protein: CASSLSGTGASSPLHF; J gene: TRBJ1-6; V gene: TRBV7-2; clone size: -
CDR3 protein: CSARRLGANVLTF; J gene: TRBJ2-6; V gene: TRBV20-1; clone size: few
CDR3 protein: CASSFQGAVSGTQYF; J gene: TRBJ2-5; V gene: TRBV7-9; clone size: -